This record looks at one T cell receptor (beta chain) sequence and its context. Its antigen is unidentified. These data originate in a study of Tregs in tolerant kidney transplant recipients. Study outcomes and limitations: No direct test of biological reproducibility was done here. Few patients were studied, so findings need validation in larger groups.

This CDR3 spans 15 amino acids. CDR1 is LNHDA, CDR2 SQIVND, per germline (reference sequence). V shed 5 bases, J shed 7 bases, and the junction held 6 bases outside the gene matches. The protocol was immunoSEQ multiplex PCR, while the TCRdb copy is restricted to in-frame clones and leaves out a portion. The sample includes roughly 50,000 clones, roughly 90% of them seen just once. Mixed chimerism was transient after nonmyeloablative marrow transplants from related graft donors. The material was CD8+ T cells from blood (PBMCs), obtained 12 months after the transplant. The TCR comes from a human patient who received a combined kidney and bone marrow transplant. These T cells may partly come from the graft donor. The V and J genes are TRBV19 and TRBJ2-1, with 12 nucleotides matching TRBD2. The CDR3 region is CASSLGLAGRNEQFF. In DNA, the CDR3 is TGTGCCAGTAGTCTAGGACTAGCGGGGAGGAATGAGCAGTTCTTC.